This T cell receptor (beta chain) was retrieved from a study of CD8 T cells in ankylosing spondylitis. Findings of the study overall: Disease-linked clones reportedly concentrated significantly in matched ankylosing spondylitis synovial fluid. In ankylosing spondylitis blood, a motif of roughly 8 highly homologous TCR beta variants appeared characteristic.

Germline lookup yields CDR1 LGHDT and CDR2 YNNKEL (reference sequence). This CDR3 comprises 15 residues. Trimming pared 0 bases from V and 0 bases from J, leaving 9 bases between. This clonotype was observed at least ten times. Its antigen is still unknown. TCRdb ran MiXCR on the 5' RACE reads and lists one entry per CDR3 protein. There are 450,000 to 550,000 distinct CDR3 sequences in the sample; roughly 5% occur only once, and 3.5% lies in the top ten. The rearrangement links TRBV3-1 to TRBJ2-7; D assignment may be TRBD1 or TRBD2 (5 bases each). This TCR came from a male donor with ankylosing spondylitis. Sequenced sample: blood, either unsorted or a sorted T cell fraction (not recorded which). CDR3 nucleotide sequence: TGTGCCAGCAGCCAAGAGGGGGTCTACTCCTACGAGCAGTACTTC. This sequence encodes CASSQEGVYSYEQYF.